These 5 T cell receptor beta chains share one sample of origin, sequenced in a study of control samples from healthy donors and cancer patients. The data were produced by immunoSEQ multiplex PCR, yet TCRdb's version contains in-frame clones alone and is incomplete. Of 150,000 to 200,000 clones detected, approximately 92% appear once; the ten largest clones hold around 1.4%. The sequenced material came from blood. These TCRs come from a man younger than 45 in good health.

This chain joins TRBV5-4 and TRBJ2-3; 9 nucleotides line up with TRBD1. Germline V lookup: CDR1 SGHNT, CDR2 YYREEE (reference sequence). CDR3 length: 15 amino acids. Trimming removed 4 bases from V and 2 bases from J; junction bases left unmatched: 5. CDR3 loop: CASSTTGGHTDTQYF. As DNA, the CDR3 is TGTGCCAGCAGCACGACAGGGGGTCACACAGATACGCAGTATTTT.

The rearrangement links TRBV5-6 to TRBJ1-2, with D possibly TRBD1 on 5 matching bases. CDR1 and CDR2 from the germline V gene are SGHDT and YYEEEE. The CDR3 totals 13 residues. V was pared by 0 bases and J by 4 bases, with 7 bases between. The CDR3 DNA is TGTGCCAGCAGCTTGGCAAGGGGCTATGGCTACACCTTC. Residues: CASSLARGYGYTF.

This clone was seen only a few times. This rearrangement joins TRBV5-6 to TRBJ1-2; D is undetermined. Trimming pared 0 bases from V and 2 bases from J, leaving 8 bases between. Per germline, CDR1 SGHDT and CDR2 YYEEEE. The CDR3 consists of 14 residues. The CDR3 region has the DNA TGTGCCAGCAGCTTGGACAGACAAAACTATGGCTACACCTTC. It is translated as CASSLDRQNYGYTF.

The chain joins TRBV19 to TRBJ2-7, with TRBD2 matching over 9 bases. V lost 6 bases to trimming and J lost 3 bases; unmatched junction nucleotides: 6. The CDR3 contains 14 residues. The germline gives CDR1 LNHDA, CDR2 SQIVND (reference sequence). CDR3 in amino acids: CASRPSAGGYEQYF. The CDR3 bases are TGTGCCAGTAGGCCCTCAGCGGGGGGCTACGAGCAGTACTTC.

The V and J genes are TRBV4-2 and TRBJ1-1; tentative D call: TRBD1 (5 bases). Trimming took off 1 base at V and 3 bases at J, with 9 bases between the two ends. The CDR3 spans 14 residues. CDR1 is LGHNA, CDR2 YNFKEQ, per germline. As DNA, the CDR3 is TGTGCCAGCAGCCAAGTAACCAGGGACACTGAAGCTTTCTTT. It encodes CASSQVTRDTEAFF.